This record looks at one T cell receptor beta chain sequence and its context. Its antigen is still unknown. The source of the sample is a study of T cell responses to AZD1222 COVID-19 vaccine. Findings and limits, study-wide: As reported, nearly half of all spike-specific TCRs target variant regions that are unmutated. Elevations in Spike-specific TCR breadth and depth followed administration of two AZD1222 doses. The study sampled repertoires only after the peak T cell response.

Repertoires were generated with immunoSEQ multiplex PCR, while TCRdb's copy carries only in-frame clones and drops some. The table includes approximately 120,000 clones, 75% to 90% detected once. The germline CDR1 and CDR2 sequences are SGHNT and YENEEA. The CDR3 sequence is 10 residues long. Trimming stripped 5 bases from V and 11 bases from J, with 9 bases between. This chain uses TRBV11-3 with TRBJ1-1; D is possibly TRBD1 (5 bases). The receptor comes from an adult in good health. Sequenced material: peripheral blood, taken on day 0 of AZD1222 vaccination. This CDR3 is CASSPDKAFF. In DNA form, the CDR3 reads TGTGCCAGCAGCCCGGACAAGGCTTTCTTT.